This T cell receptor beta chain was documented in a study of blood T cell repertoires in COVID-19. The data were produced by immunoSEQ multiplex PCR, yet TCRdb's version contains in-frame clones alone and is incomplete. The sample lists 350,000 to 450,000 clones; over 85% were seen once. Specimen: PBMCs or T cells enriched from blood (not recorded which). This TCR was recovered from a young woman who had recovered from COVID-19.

CDR3 DNA: TGTGCCAGCTCACCAAGTAGGGGCAGGACCGGGGAGCTGTTTTTT. This codes for CASSPSRGRTGELFF. This chain joins TRBV18 and TRBJ2-2, with a tentative D call TRBD1 (5 bases). Trimming left V 2 bases short and J 5 bases short, with 12 bases between. Germline assignment: CDR1 KGHSH and CDR2 LQKENI. CDR3 length: 15 residues.